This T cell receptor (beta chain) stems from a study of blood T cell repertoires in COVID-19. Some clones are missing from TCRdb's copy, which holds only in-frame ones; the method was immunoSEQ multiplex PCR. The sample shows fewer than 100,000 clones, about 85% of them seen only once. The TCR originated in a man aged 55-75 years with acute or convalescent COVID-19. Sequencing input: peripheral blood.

The CDR3, as DNA: TGCGCCAGCAGCCAAGAAGGAAGAAACGGGTATTCACCCCTCCACTTT. This gives the protein CASSQEGRNGYSPLHF. The chain recombines TRBV4-1 with TRBJ1-6, with D unclear. The CDR3 consists of 16 residues. Deletions cut 0 bases from V and 8 bases from J, with 14 bases between. Germline lookup yields CDR1 MGHRA and CDR2 YSYEKL.